This T cell receptor (beta chain) comes out of a study of blood T cells in healthy people across ages. Overall study results and limits: Diversity estimated from one million T cells was considered an underestimate. There was a strong correlation between TCR beta diversity and naive T cell percentage. CMV infection status of these donors was not known.

The use of a sample-barcoded 5' primer and a J-beta primer mix characterized a second PCR of about 7 to 12 cycles. TCRdb analysed the 5' RACE reads with MiXCR anew, one entry per CDR3 protein. The table lists around 1,900,000 distinct CDR3 sequences, about two fifths of them singletons. About this clonotype itself: As yet, its antigen is unknown.

The CDR3 is 14 amino acids. Deletions cut 3 bases from V and 3 bases from J, with 12 bases between. Per the germline V gene, CDR1 is SGHRS and CDR2 is YFSETQ. Each sample gave at least 6 million isolated PBMCs. The rearrangement uses TRBV5-1 and TRBJ1-2; D not resolved. The source of this sequence is a human donor in good health. The sequencing input was blood. The CDR3 protein is CASSSEGWDYGYTF. The CDR3 nucleotides are TGCGCCAGCAGCTCCGAAGGGTGGGACTATGGCTACACCTTC.